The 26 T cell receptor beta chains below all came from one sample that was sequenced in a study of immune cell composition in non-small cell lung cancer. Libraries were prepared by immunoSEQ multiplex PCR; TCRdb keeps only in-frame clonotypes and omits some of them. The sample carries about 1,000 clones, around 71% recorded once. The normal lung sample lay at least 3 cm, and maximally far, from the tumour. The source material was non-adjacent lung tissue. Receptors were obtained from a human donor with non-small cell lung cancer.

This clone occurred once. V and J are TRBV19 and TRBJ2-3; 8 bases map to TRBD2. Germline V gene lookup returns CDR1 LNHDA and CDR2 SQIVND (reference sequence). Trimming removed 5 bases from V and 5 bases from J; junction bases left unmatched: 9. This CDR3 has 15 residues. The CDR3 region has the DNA TGTGCCAGTAGTCCCCGCGGCGGGGGGTTAGATACGCAGTATTTT. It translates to CASSPRGGGLDTQYF. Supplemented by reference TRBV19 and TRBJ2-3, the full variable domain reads DGGITQSPKYLFRKEGQNVTLSCEQNLNHDAMYWYRQDPGQGLRLIYYSQIVNDFQKGDIAEGYSVSREKKESFPLTVTSAQKNPTAFYLCASSPRGGGLDTQYFGPGTRLTVL.

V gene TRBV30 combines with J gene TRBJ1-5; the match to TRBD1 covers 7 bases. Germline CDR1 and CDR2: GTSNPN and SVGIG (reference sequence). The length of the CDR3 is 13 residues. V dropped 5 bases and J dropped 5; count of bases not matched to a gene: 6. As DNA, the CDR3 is TGTGCCTGGGCAGGGGGTTCTTATCAGCCCCAGCATTTT. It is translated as CAWAGGSYQPQHF. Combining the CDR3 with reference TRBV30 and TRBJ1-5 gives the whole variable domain SQTIHQWPATLVQPVGSPLSLECTVEGTSNPNLYWYRQAAGRGLQLLFYSVGIGQISSEVPQNLSASRPQDRQFILSSKKLLLSDSGFYLCAWAGGSYQPQHFGDGTRLSIL.

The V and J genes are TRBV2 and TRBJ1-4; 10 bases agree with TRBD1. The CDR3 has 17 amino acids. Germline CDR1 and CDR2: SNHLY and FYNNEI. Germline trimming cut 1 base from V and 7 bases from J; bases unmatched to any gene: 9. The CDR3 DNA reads TGTGCCAGCAGTGAAGGGGACAGGGGAGGTCGAAGTGAAAAACTGTTTTTT. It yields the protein CASSEGDRGGRSEKLFF.

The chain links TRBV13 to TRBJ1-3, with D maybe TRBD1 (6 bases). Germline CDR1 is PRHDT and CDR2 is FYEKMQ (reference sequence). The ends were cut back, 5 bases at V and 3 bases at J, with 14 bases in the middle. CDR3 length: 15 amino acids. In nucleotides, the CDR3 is TGTGCCAGCAGCCCTAGAGGGGGAAGTGGAAACACCATATATTTT. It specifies CASSPRGGSGNTIYF.

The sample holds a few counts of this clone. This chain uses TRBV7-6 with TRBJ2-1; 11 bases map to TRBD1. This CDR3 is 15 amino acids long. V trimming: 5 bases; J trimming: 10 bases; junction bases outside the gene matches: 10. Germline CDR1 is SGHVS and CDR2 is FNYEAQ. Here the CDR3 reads CASSPDRGLAGEQFF. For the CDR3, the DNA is TGTGCCAGCAGCCCGGACAGGGGGCTAGCGGGAGAGCAGTTCTTC. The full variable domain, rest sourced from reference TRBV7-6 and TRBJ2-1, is GAGVSQSPRYKVTKRGQDVALRCDPISGHVSLYWYRQALGQGPEFLTYFNYEAQQDKSGLPNDRFSAERPEGSISTLTIQRTEQRDSAMYRCASSPDRGLAGEQFFGPGTRLTVL.

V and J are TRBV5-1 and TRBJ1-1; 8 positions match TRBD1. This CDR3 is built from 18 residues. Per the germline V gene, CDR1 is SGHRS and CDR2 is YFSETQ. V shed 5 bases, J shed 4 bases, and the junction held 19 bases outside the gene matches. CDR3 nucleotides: TGCGCCAGCAGACCCAGGGGGCGCGGTCAGGGTTTTCGCACTGAAGCTTTCTTT. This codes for CASRPRGRGQGFRTEAFF.

The CDR3: CASSLDRRNQPQHF. The CDR3 DNA sequence: TGTGCCAGCAGTCTCGACAGGCGCAATCAGCCCCAGCATTTT. The chain combines TRBV28 with TRBJ1-5; TRBD1 might be the D (6 bases). Germline V lookup: CDR1 MDHEN, CDR2 SYDVKM. Trimming stripped 5 bases from V and 2 bases from J, with 10 bases between. The CDR3 is made up of 14 amino acids.

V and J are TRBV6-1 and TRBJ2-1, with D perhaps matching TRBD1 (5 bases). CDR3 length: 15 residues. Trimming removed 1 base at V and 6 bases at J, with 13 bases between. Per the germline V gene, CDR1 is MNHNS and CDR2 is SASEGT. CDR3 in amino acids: CASSEVSGNSNEQFF. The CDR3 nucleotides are TGTGCCAGCAGTGAAGTGTCAGGGAATAGCAATGAGCAGTTCTTC.

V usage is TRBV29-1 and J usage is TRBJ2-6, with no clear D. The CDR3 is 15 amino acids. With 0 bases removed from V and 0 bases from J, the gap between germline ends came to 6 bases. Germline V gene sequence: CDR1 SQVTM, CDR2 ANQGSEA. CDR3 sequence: CSVEDSLSGANVLTF. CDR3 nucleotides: TGCAGCGTTGAAGATAGCCTCTCTGGGGCCAACGTCCTGACTTTC.

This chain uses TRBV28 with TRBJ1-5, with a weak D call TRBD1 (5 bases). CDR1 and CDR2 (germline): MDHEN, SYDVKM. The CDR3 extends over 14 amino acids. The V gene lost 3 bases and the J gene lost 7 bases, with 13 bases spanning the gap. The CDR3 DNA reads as TGTGCCAGCAGTTTTGTCCTGCGGGGCCAGCCCCAGCATTTT. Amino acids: CASSFVLRGQPQHF. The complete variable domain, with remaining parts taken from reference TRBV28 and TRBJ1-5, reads DVKVTQSSRYLVKRTGEKVFLECVQDMDHENMFWYRQDPGLGLRLIYFSYDVKMKEKGDIPEGYSVSREKKERFSLILESASTNQTSMYLCASSFVLRGQPQHFGDGTRLSIL.

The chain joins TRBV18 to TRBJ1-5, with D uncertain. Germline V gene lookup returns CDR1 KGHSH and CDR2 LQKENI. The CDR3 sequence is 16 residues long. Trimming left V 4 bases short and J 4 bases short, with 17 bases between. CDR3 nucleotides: TGTGCCAGCTCACTCCTGCGGTCATCGGGAAATCAGCCCCAGCATTTT. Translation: CASSLLRSSGNQPQHF.

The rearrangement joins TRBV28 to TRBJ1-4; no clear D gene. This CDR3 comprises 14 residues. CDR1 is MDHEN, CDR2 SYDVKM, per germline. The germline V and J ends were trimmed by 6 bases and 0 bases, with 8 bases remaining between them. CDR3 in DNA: TGTGCCAGCAGCCTAGTTACAACTAATGAAAAACTGTTTTTT. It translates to CASSLVTTNEKLFF.

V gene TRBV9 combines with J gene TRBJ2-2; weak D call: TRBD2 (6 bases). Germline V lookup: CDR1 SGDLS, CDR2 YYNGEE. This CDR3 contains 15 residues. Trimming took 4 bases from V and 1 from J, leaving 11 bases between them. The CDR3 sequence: CASSSRGGNTGELFF. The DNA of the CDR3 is TGTGCCAGCAGCTCCCGGGGAGGGAACACCGGGGAGCTGTTTTTT.

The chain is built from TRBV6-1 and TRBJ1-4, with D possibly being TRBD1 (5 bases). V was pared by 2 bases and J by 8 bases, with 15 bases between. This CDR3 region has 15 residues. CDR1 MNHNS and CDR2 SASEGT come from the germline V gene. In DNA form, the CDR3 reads TGTGCCAGCAGTGAAAAGCAGGGCCCTAGAGAAAAACTGTTTTTT. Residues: CASSEKQGPREKLFF.

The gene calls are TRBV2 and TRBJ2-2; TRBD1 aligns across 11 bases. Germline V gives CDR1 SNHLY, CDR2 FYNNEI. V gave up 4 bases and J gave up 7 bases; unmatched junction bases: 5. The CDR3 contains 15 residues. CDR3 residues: CASSGDRGSGGELFF. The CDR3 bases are TGTGCCAGCAGTGGGGACAGGGGGAGTGGCGGGGAGCTGTTTTTT.

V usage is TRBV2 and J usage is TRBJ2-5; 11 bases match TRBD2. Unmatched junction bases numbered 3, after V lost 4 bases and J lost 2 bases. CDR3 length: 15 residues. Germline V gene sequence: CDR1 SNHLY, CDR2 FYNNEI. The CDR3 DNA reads TGTGCCAGCAGTGGCGCTAGCGGGGGGCAAGAGACCCAGTACTTC. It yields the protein CASSGASGGQETQYF.

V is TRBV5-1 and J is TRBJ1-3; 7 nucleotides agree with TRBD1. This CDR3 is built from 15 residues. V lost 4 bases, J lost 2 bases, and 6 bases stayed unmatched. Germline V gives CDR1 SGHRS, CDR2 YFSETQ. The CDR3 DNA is TGCGCCAGCAGCGTGTCTACAGGGGCTGGAAACACCATATATTTT. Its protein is CASSVSTGAGNTIYF.

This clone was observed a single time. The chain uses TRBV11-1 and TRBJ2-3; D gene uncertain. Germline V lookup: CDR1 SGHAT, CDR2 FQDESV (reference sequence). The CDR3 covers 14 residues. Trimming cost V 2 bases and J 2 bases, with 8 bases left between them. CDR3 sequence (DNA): TGTGCCAGCAGCTTAAGTGAGTTCACAGATACGCAGTATTTT. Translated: CASSLSEFTDTQYF.

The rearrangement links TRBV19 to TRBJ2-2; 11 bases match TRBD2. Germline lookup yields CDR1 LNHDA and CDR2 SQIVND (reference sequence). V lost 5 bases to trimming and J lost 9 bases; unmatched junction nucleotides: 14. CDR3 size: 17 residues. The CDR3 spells CASSHGLAGPSLRELFF. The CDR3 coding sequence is TGTGCCAGTAGTCATGGACTAGCGGGCCCCTCACTTCGGGAGCTGTTTTTT.

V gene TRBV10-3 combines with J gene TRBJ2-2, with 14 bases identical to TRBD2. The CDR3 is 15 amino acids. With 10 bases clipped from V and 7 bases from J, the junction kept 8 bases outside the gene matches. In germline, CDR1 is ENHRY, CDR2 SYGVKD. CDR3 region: CASRGTSGGIGELFF. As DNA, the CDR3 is TGTGCCAGCAGGGGGACTAGCGGGGGTATCGGGGAGCTGTTTTTT.

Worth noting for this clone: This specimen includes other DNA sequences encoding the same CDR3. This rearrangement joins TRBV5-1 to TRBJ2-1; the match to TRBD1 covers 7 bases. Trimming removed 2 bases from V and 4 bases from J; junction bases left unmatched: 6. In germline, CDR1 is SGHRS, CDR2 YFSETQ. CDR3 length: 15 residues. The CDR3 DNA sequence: TGCGCCAGCAGCTTAGGGGGACAGTCTTACAATGAGCAGTTCTTC. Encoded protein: CASSLGGQSYNEQFF.

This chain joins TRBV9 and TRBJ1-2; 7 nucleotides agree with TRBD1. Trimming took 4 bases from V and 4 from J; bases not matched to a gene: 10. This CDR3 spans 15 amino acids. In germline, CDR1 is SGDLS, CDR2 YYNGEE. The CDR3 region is CASSTFDRAPYGYTF. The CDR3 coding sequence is TGTGCCAGCAGCACTTTTGACAGGGCACCCTATGGCTACACCTTC.

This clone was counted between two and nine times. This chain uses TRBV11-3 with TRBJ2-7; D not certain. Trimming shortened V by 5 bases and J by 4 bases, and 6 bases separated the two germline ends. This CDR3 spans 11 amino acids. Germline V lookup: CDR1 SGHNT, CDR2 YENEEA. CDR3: CASSRDYEQYF. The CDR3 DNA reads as TGTGCCAGCAGCCGAGATTACGAGCAGTACTTC.

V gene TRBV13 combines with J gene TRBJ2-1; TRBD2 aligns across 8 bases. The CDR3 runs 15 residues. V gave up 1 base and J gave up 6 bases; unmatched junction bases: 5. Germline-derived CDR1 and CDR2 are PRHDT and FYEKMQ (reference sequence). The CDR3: CASSLEGLDSNEQFF. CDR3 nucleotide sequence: TGTGCCAGCAGCTTAGAGGGACTAGATAGCAATGAGCAGTTCTTC.

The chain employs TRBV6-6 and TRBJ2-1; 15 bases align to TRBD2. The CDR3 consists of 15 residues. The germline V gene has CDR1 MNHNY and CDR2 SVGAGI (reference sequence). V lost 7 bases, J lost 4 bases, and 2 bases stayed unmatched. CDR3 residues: CASIGTSGGYNEQFF. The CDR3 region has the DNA TGTGCCAGCATTGGGACTAGCGGGGGGTACAATGAGCAGTTCTTC.

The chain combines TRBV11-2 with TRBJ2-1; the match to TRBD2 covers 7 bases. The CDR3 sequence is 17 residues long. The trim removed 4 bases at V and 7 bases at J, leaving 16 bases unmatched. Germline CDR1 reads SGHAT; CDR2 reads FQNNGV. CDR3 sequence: CASSSDLAAPRENEQFF. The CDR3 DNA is TGTGCCAGCAGCTCCGACCTAGCGGCCCCCCGAGAGAATGAGCAGTTCTTC.